The 19 T cell receptor beta chains listed next were all sequenced from one sample in a study of response to subunit inactivated influenza vaccine. TCRdb passed the RT-PCR reads through MiXCR, listing each CDR3 protein once. The top ten clones hold about 3% of a sample with 500,000 to 700,000 distinct CDR3 sequences, around 21% of them seen once. Another study also made use of these data, one on T cells expressing NK-cell markers. That source adds: TCR beta cDNA was generated via 5'RACE template switching incorporating UMIs.

The sequencing here drew on CD4+ T cells sorted from PBMCs, taken 12 days after vaccination. These receptors were collected from a man in his fifties who received an inactivated influenza vaccine.

This clonotype was seen ten or more times. The CDR3 DNA reads as TGTGCCATCAGTGGGAGTGGGACTAGCGGTGAGCAGTTCTTC. Protein: CAISGSGTSGEQFF. J is TRBJ2-1 and V is TRBV10-3, with 11 bases fitting TRBD2. Germline V lookup: CDR1 ENHRY, CDR2 SYGVKD. Losses at the gene ends were 4 bases for V and 9 bases for J; bases not matched to a gene: 5. The CDR3 is 14 amino acids.

J is TRBJ2-7 and V is TRBV20-1, with TRBD2 matching over 13 bases. There are 17 residues in the CDR3. Germline V CDR1 and CDR2: DFQATT, SNEGSKA (reference sequence). The trim removed 5 bases at V and 2 bases at J, leaving 12 bases unmatched. As DNA, the CDR3 is TGCAGTGCTCGACCCGGGACTAGCGGGACAAAGCCCTACGAGCAGTACTTC. Translating it yields CSARPGTSGTKPYEQYF.

V usage is TRBV12-3 or TRBV12-4 and J usage is TRBJ2-2; TRBD1 is a possible D gene (5 bases). Trimming pared 5 bases from V and 1 base from J, leaving 8 bases between. This CDR3 region has 14 residues. The CDR3 nucleotides read TGTGCCAGCAGTCAAACAGGGAACACCGGGGAGCTGTTTTTT. Protein sequence: CASSQTGNTGELFF.

The genes are TRBV6-5 and TRBJ2-7; 8 nucleotides match TRBD1. J gave up 0 bases and V 4 bases, and 2 bases lay outside the gene matches. The CDR3 covers 14 residues. CDR1 and CDR2 from the germline V gene are MNHEY and SVGAGI. The CDR3 nucleotides read TGTGCCAGCAGTTCGGACAGGGACTCCTACGAGCAGTACTTC. The encoded protein is CASSSDRDSYEQYF.

The chain combines TRBV5-1 with TRBJ2-7; 9 bases map to TRBD2. The CDR3 consists of 18 residues. V shed 4 bases and J 0 bases; nucleotides not matched to a gene: 14. From germline, CDR1 is SGHRS and CDR2 YFSETQ. CDR3 in DNA: TGCGCCAGCAGCACAGCCCCTAGCGGGGCCCAGAGCTCCTACGAGCAGTACTTC. Its translation is CASSTAPSGAQSSYEQYF.

This sequence joins TRBV15 and TRBJ2-5; 7 bases fit TRBD1. V lost 2 bases to trimming and J lost 5 bases; unmatched junction nucleotides: 11. Germline loops: CDR1 LNHNV, CDR2 YYDKDF (reference sequence). The CDR3 contains 16 residues. DNA of the CDR3: TGTGCCACCAGCAGAACAGGGGCGGATCCAGGGGAGACCCAGTACTTC. It yields the protein CATSRTGADPGETQYF.

This chain connects TRBV7-2 to TRBJ2-5; D ambiguous. There are 15 residues in the CDR3. CDR1 and CDR2 from the germline V gene are SGHTA and FQGNSA. Trimming pared 5 bases from V and 3 bases from J, leaving 16 bases between. CDR3 loop: CASSTRPSLKETQYF. The CDR3 nucleotides read TGTGCCAGCAGCACCCGACCGAGCCTGAAAGAGACCCAGTACTTC.

This chain uses TRBV20-1 with TRBJ2-6, with D perhaps TRBD1 (6 bases). Trimming left V 2 bases short and J 0 bases short, with 14 bases between. CDR1 DFQATT and CDR2 SNEGSKA come from the germline V gene (reference sequence). CDR3 length: 17 amino acids. The CDR3 is CSARQSGVLSGANVLTF. The CDR3 nucleotides are TGCAGTGCTAGACAATCAGGGGTCCTCTCTGGGGCCAACGTCCTGACTTTC.

The V and J genes are TRBV24-1 and TRBJ2-1; D is uncertain. The CDR3 has 13 amino acids. The V end was cut by 6 bases, the J end by 4 bases, with 9 bases between. In germline, CDR1 is KGHDR, CDR2 SFDVKD. CDR3 coding DNA: TGTGCCACCAGTCCCCCAAGGTACAATGAGCAGTTCTTC. Protein sequence: CATSPPRYNEQFF.

This clonotype showed up just a few times. The rearrangement joins TRBV20-1 to TRBJ2-2; D might be TRBD2 (6 bases). The CDR3 is 16 residues long. Germline V gene data show CDR1 as DFQATT and CDR2 as SNEGSKA (reference sequence). V was shortened by 6 bases and J by 0 bases, with 17 bases between the two germline ends. This chain's CDR3 is CSAHPGTPTNTGELFF. The CDR3, as DNA: TGCAGTGCGCACCCCGGGACTCCAACGAACACCGGGGAGCTGTTTTTT.

This clonotype was seen more than once but under ten times. V gene TRBV7-2 combines with J gene TRBJ1-5; D possibly corresponds to TRBD1 (5 bases). V was shortened by 5 bases and J by 9 bases, with 14 bases between the two germline ends. The CDR3 consists of 13 residues. In germline, CDR1 is SGHTA, CDR2 FQGNSA. The CDR3 coding sequence is TGTGCCAGCAGCCCAGACCGAGGGACGCCCCAGCATTTT. It encodes CASSPDRGTPQHF.

This clonotype was observed a handful of times. The chain uses TRBV29-1 and TRBJ2-1; D ambiguous. CDR3 size: 14 residues. V lost 1 base, J lost 4 bases, and 11 bases lay in between. Germline CDR1 reads SQVTM; CDR2 reads ANQGSEA. The CDR3 DNA is TGCAGCGTTGAAGTCTATTCGGGTTACAATGAGCAGTTCTTC. Its protein is CSVEVYSGYNEQFF.

This clonotype was detected only once. The genes are TRBV12-3 or TRBV12-4 and TRBJ2-5; 9 nucleotides align to TRBD1. The CDR3 contains 15 residues. Trimming at V came to 8 bases and at J to 1 base, leaving 8 bases not matched to a gene. DNA for the CDR3: TGTGCCAGCCGAACAGGGGGCGGTCGCCAAGAGACCCAGTACTTC. Translating gives CASRTGGGRQETQYF.

This clonotype was seen at least ten times. The genes are TRBV27 and TRBJ2-2; 8 bases line up with TRBD1. The CDR3 runs to 14 residues. Germline lookup yields CDR1 MNHEY and CDR2 SMNVEV (reference sequence). V lost 6 bases, J lost 7 bases, and 7 bases stayed unmatched. The CDR3 loop is CASRATGAVGELFF. The CDR3 bases are TGTGCCAGCAGGGCGACAGGGGCGGTCGGGGAGCTGTTTTTT.

This clonotype came up a few times. V gene TRBV7-6 combines with J gene TRBJ1-1; possibly TRBD1 for D (5 bases). Between the trimmed V and J ends, which lost 1 base and 4 bases, there was a span of 10 bases. Germline V CDR1 and CDR2: SGHVS, FNYEAQ. The CDR3 totals 14 residues. The CDR3 sequence is CASSLVGQGTEAFF. CDR3 in DNA: TGTGCCAGCAGCTTAGTAGGGCAGGGCACTGAAGCTTTCTTT.

The sample holds a few counts of this clonotype. The chain recombines TRBV2 with TRBJ2-5; perhaps TRBD1 as D (5 bases). There are 13 residues in the CDR3. Germline CDR1 reads SNHLY; CDR2 reads FYNNEI. With 4 bases removed from V and 3 bases from J, the gap between germline ends came to 9 bases. CDR3 loop: CASSGGHEETQYF. The CDR3, as DNA: TGTGCCAGCAGTGGGGGCCACGAAGAGACCCAGTACTTC.

This clonotype was recorded once. The chain employs TRBV5-1 and TRBJ2-3; D is tentatively TRBD1 or TRBD2 (5 bases each). CDR3 length: 14 amino acids. Germline V CDR1 and CDR2: SGHRS, YFSETQ. Trimming removed 0 bases at V and 5 bases at J, with 10 bases between. This CDR3 is CASSLVRERDTQYF. The DNA of the CDR3 is TGCGCCAGCAGCTTGGTCAGGGAGAGAGATACGCAGTATTTT.

The rearrangement joins TRBV18 to TRBJ2-3; 11 nucleotides line up with TRBD2. V shed 4 bases and J 6 bases; nucleotides not matched to a gene: 15. From germline, CDR1 is KGHSH and CDR2 LQKENI. The CDR3 spans 18 residues. As DNA, the CDR3 is TGTGCCAGCTCACGCCGGACTAGCGGGCTTCTACAGGCGGATACGCAGTATTTT. Translation: CASSRRTSGLLQADTQYF. The variable domain in full, completed from reference TRBV18 and TRBJ2-3, reads NAGVMQNPRHLVRRRGQEARLRCSPMKGHSHVYWYRQLPEEGLKFMVYLQKENIIDESGMPKERFSAEFPKEGPSILRIQQVVRGDSAAYFCASSRRTSGLLQADTQYFGPGTRLTVL.

In this sample, this clonotype turned up a few times. The chain recombines TRBV2 with TRBJ2-2; TRBD2 matches 7 bases. CDR1 and CDR2 from the germline V gene are SNHLY and FYNNEI. J was trimmed by 4 bases and V by 8 bases; bases with no gene match: 10. The CDR3 loop spans 15 amino acids. The CDR3 loop is CASCRGASGTGELFF. CDR3 nucleotide sequence: TGTGCCAGCTGTCGCGGGGCTAGCGGCACCGGGGAGCTGTTTTTT.